The clone carrying this TCR beta chain was recorded a few times. The sample comes from a study of blood T cell repertoires in COVID-19. Germline-derived CDR1 and CDR2 are SGHDN and FVKESK. The trim removed 0 bases at V and 1 base at J, leaving 6 bases unmatched. The CDR3 is 17 amino acids. TCRdb keeps only in-frame clones here, not all; method: immunoSEQ multiplex PCR. The data hold about 240,000 clones, with 86% observed a single time. This sequence joins TRBV14 and TRBJ2-5, with TRBD2 identical over 9 bases. Sequenced material: peripheral blood. This receptor was obtained from a man in his fifties or sixties with acute or convalescent COVID-19. The CDR3 sequence is CASSQEWTSDIQETQYF. In DNA form, the CDR3 reads TGTGCCAGCAGCCAAGAGTGGACTAGCGACATCCAAGAGACCCAGTACTTC.